The 2 T cell receptor beta chains reported below all come from one sample, sequenced in a study of CD8+ T cells in alopecia areata. This sample's treatment: oral pan-JAK inhibitor, 5-10 mg twice daily. Sequencing relied on a cDNA template that was reverse transcribed from extracted RNA. TCRdb's copy holds only in-frame clones and misses some; the assay was immunoSEQ multiplex PCR. The data contain fewer than 150,000 clones, about 61% of them singletons. The specimen was CD8+ T cells sorted from blood, collected at week 4, from a patient treated with tofacitinib. These receptors were taken from a human donor with alopecia areata.

This clone has just a few counts. The V call is TRBV2, the J call TRBJ2-3; 7 bases are shared with TRBD1. CDR3 length equals 14 residues. V was clipped by 9 bases and J by 2 bases; unmatched bases: 8. The germline V gene has CDR1 SNHLY and CDR2 FYNNEI. CDR3 in amino acids: CARSQGDATDTQYF. The CDR3 coding sequence is TGTGCCAGAAGCCAGGGGGATGCCACAGATACGCAGTATTTT.

This clone has a handful of counts. A read error may produce the germline difference seen at one junction end. The chain uses TRBV28 and TRBJ1-2; no clear D gene. The CDR3 runs to 15 residues. Germline CDR1 reads MDHEN; CDR2 reads SYDVKM. CDR3 residues: CASSLLAGLGYGHTF. CDR3 in DNA: TGTGCCAGCAGTTTATTAGCCGGCTTGGGGTATGGCCACACCTTC.